This paragraph reports one TCR beta chain. The data are from a study of T cell changes during pregnancy in multiple sclerosis. Germline loops: CDR1 SNHLY, CDR2 FYNNEI. V was pared by 3 bases and J by 0 bases, with 9 bases of the junction left unmatched. The CDR3 consists of 18 residues. The method was immunoSEQ multiplex PCR; TCRdb's version includes in-frame clones alone and lacks a portion of them. The sample yields 65,000 to 85,000 clones, about 93% seen once. This sample comprised peripheral blood, obtained in the second trimester of pregnancy. This clonotype originated in a female donor in good health, enrolled as a control in a pregnancy study. The rearrangement uses TRBV2 and TRBJ2-2; 8 bases are shared with TRBD2. The DNA of the CDR3 is TGTGCCAGCAGTGACCTGATAACTAGCGGACCGAACACCGGGGAGCTGTTTTTT. Translated: CASSDLITSGPNTGELFF.